The present TCR beta chain was sequenced within a study of blood T cell repertoires in COVID-19. Study-level information: Acute and convalescent COVID-19 specimens originated in the United States, Italy and Spain. The analysed material was cDNA or gDNA that came from T cells, B-cell-depleted T cells, or PBMCs.

Seattle enrolled patients during active infection and tracked them longitudinally. As processed by the authors: Estimated nucleated cell counts came from reference gene primer amplification. Using immunoSEQ multiplex PCR, the repertoire was profiled, and TCRdb retains in-frame clones only, with some absent. The V and J calls and clone size come from that table; D and trimming were worked out from the DNA. The sample records about 250,000 clones, roughly 84% being singletons. This sequence was found in a human donor with COVID-19, enrolled during active disease. The donor label of this sample is uncertain. The sample taken for sequencing was peripheral blood.

CDR3 in amino acids: CASSLEDPGMNTEAFF. The CDR3 DNA follows: TGTGCCAGCAGCTTAGAAGATCCGGGGATGAACACTGAAGCTTTCTTT. J is TRBJ1-1 and V is TRBV7-6; D not certain. CDR1 and CDR2 from the germline V gene are SGHVS and FNYEAQ. CDR3 length: 16 residues. Trimming stripped 1 base from V and 0 bases from J, with 12 bases between.